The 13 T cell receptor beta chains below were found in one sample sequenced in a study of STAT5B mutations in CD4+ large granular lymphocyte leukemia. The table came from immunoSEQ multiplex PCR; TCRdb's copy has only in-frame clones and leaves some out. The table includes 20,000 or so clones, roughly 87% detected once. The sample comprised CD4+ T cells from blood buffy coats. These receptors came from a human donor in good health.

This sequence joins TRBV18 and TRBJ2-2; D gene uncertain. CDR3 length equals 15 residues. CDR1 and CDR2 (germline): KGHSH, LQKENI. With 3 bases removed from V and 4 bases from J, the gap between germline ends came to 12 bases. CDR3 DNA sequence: TGTGCCAGCTCACCCCCCGGCCCCCCCACCGGGGAGCTGTTTTTT. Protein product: CASSPPGPPTGELFF.

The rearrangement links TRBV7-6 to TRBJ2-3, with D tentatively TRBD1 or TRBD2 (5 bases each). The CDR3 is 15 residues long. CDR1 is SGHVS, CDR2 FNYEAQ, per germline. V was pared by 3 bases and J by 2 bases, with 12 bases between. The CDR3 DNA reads TGTGCCAGCAGCTTGAGGGGCATCACCACAGATACGCAGTATTTT. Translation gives CASSLRGITTDTQYF.

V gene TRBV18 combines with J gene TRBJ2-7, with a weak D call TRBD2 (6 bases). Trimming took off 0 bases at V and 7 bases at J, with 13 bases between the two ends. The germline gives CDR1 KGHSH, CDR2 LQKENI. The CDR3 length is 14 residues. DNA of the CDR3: TGTGCCAGCTCACCACCGGGGAGGACTGGGGAGCAGTACTTC. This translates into CASSPPGRTGEQYF. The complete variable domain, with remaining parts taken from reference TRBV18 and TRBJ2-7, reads NAGVMQNPRHLVRRRGQEARLRCSPMKGHSHVYWYRQLPEEGLKFMVYLQKENIIDESGMPKERFSAEFPKEGPSILRIQQVVRGDSAAYFCASSPPGRTGEQYFGPGTRLTVT.

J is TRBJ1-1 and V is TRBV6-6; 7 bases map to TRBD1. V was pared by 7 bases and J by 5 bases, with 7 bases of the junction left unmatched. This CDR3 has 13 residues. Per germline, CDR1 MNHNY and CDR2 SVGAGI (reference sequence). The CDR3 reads CASKRTGRTEAFF. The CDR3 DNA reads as TGTGCCAGCAAGCGGACAGGCCGTACTGAAGCTTTCTTT.

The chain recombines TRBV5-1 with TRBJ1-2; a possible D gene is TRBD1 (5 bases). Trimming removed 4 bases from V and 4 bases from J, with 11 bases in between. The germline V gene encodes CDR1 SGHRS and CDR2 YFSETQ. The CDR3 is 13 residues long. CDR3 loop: CASSVDKRYGYTF. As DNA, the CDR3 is TGCGCCAGCAGCGTGGACAAGCGCTATGGCTACACCTTC. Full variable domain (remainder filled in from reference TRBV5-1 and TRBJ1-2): KAGVTQTPRYLIKTRGQQVTLSCSPISGHRSVSWYQQTPGQGLQFLFEYFSETQRNKGNFPGRFSGRQFSNSRSEMNVSTLELGDSALYLCASSVDKRYGYTFGSGTRLTVV.

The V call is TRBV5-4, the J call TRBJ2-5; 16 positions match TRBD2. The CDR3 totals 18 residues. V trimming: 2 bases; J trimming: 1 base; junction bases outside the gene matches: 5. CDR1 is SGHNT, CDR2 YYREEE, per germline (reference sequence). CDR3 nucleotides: TGTGCCAGCAGCTTTCCGGGACTAGCGGGAGGGATCCAAGAGACCCAGTACTTC. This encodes CASSFPGLAGGIQETQYF. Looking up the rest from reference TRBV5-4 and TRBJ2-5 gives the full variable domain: ETGVTQSPTHLIKTRGQQVTLRCSSQSGHNTVSWYQQALGQGPQFIFQYYREEENGRGNFPPRFSGLQFPNYSSELNVNALELDDSALYLCASSFPGLAGGIQETQYFGPGTRLLVL.

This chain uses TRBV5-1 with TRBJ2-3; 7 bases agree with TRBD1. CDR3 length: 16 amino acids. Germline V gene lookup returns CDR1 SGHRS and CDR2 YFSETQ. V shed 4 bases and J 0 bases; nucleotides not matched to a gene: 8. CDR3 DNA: TGCGCCAGCAGCCTGGGACAGTCTACTAGCACAGATACGCAGTATTTT. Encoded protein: CASSLGQSTSTDTQYF.

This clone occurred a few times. The CDR3, as DNA: TGTGCCAGCACGACAGGGGCGGCGGAAGCTTTCTTT. Protein sequence: CASTTGAAEAFF. The gene calls are TRBV2 and TRBJ1-1, with 8 bases lining up with TRBD1. The CDR3 consists of 12 residues. Germline CDR1 reads SNHLY; CDR2 reads FYNNEI. Trimming removed 7 bases from V and 8 bases from J; junction bases left unmatched: 6.

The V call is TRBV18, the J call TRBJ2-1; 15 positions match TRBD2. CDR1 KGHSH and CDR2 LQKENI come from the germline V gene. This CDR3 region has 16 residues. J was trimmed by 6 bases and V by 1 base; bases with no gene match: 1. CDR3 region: CASSPRGLAGGNEQFF. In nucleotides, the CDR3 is TGTGCCAGCTCACCACGGGGACTAGCGGGAGGCAATGAGCAGTTCTTC.

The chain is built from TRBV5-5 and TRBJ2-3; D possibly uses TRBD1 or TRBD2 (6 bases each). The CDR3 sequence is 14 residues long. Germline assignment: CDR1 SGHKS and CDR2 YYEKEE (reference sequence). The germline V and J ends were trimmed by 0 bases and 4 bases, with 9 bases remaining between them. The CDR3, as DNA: TGTGCCAGCAGCTTGGCGGGGGCCCCAGATACGCAGTATTTT. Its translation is CASSLAGAPDTQYF.

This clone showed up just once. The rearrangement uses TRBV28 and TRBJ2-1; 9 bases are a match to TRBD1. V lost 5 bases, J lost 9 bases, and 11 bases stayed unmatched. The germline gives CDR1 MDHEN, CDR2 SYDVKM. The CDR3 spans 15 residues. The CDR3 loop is CASSPMGQGLSEQFF. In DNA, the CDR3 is TGTGCCAGCAGTCCTATGGGACAGGGTCTAAGTGAGCAGTTCTTC.

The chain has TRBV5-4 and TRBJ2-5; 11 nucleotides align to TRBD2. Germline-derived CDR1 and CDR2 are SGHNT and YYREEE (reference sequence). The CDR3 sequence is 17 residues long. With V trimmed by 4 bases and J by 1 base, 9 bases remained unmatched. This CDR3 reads CASSPPPLAGGQETQYF. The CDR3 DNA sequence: TGTGCCAGCAGCCCGCCCCCTCTAGCGGGGGGCCAAGAGACCCAGTACTTC.

CDR3 nucleotide sequence: TGTGCCAGCAGTCGGGACTTATATGAGCAGTACTTC. This sequence encodes CASSRDLYEQYF. V is TRBV2 and J is TRBJ2-7, with D perhaps matching TRBD2 (6 bases). The CDR3 is 12 amino acids. Germline loops: CDR1 SNHLY, CDR2 FYNNEI. The V end lost 5 bases, the J end lost 7 bases, and 12 bases lay between the germline ends.